These 24 T cell receptor beta chains originate from one sample sequenced in a study of cytomegalovirus exposure and HLA in healthy donors. The PCR was carried out with 60 Vbeta primers and 13 Jbeta primers. This table comes from immunoSEQ multiplex PCR, and its TCRdb copy is limited to in-frame clones, with some not included. In the table there are 85,000 to 100,000 clones, 60% to 80% of which are singletons. Input material: PBMCs. The receptors stem from a woman under 40 in good health and CMV-seronegative.

The rearrangement joins TRBV29-1 to TRBJ2-1; 10 nucleotides agree with TRBD1. The CDR3 contains 12 residues. Germline CDR1 SQVTM, CDR2 ANQGSEA. After removal of 7 bases from V and 8 bases from J, the junction contained 5 bases not matched to a gene. The CDR3 reads CSDWTGGHEQFF. In DNA form, the CDR3 reads TGCAGCGATTGGACAGGGGGGCATGAGCAGTTCTTC.

Written as DNA, the CDR3 is TGTGCCAGTAGTACAGGGAGGACTATCTTGAACACTGAAGCTTTCTTT. The encoded protein is CASSTGRTILNTEAFF. This chain uses TRBV19 with TRBJ1-1; maybe TRBD1 (5 bases). CDR1 and CDR2 (germline): LNHDA, SQIVND (reference sequence). Trimming stripped 4 bases from V and 0 bases from J, with 15 bases between. This CDR3 is built from 16 residues.

The CDR3 DNA is TGCGCCACCCGGGACAGGATATATACTGAAGCTTTCTTT. Encoded protein: CATRDRIYTEAFF. The rearrangement joins TRBV5-1 to TRBJ1-1; 8 bases fit TRBD1. Germline V CDR1 and CDR2: SGHRS, YFSETQ. J lost 5 bases, V lost 9 bases, and 9 bases had no gene match. The CDR3 sequence is 13 residues long.

This chain links TRBV19 with TRBJ2-2; TRBD1 might be the D (6 bases). V was trimmed by 6 bases and J by 2 bases, leaving 13 bases between them. Germline V lookup: CDR1 LNHDA, CDR2 SQIVND (reference sequence). This CDR3 has 15 amino acids. The CDR3 DNA reads TGTGCCAGTAGGAGGACAGACCTTAACACCGGGGAGCTGTTTTTT. Protein: CASRRTDLNTGELFF.

This clone came up a few times. V is TRBV5-1 and J is TRBJ2-3, with 11 bases fitting TRBD1. After removal of 2 bases from V and 10 bases from J, the junction contained 24 bases not matched to a gene. Looked up from germline, CDR1 is SGHRS and CDR2 is YFSETQ. The CDR3 is 20 residues long. CDR3 loop: CASSLRGTGGRGPATWAQYF. CDR3 sequence (DNA): TGCGCCAGCAGCTTACGCGGGACAGGGGGTCGTGGTCCCGCGACTTGGGCGCAGTATTTT.

This clone showed up just a few times. This sequence joins TRBV2 and TRBJ1-2; D gene ambiguous. Trimming pared 7 bases from V and 3 bases from J, leaving 9 bases between. Germline assignment: CDR1 SNHLY and CDR2 FYNNEI. The CDR3 length is 12 residues. The CDR3: CASIGGYYGYTF. The CDR3 DNA reads as TGTGCCAGCATCGGCGGATACTATGGCTACACCTTC.

V is TRBV9 and J is TRBJ2-1, with TRBD2 as a possible D gene (6 bases). Trimming shortened V by 4 bases and J by 8 bases, and 13 bases separated the two germline ends. Germline loops: CDR1 SGDLS, CDR2 YYNGEE. This CDR3 contains 13 residues. Written as DNA, the CDR3 is TGTGCCAGCAGCACACCACCTAGCGATGAGCAGTTCTTC. It translates to CASSTPPSDEQFF.

The gene calls are TRBV27 and TRBJ1-6, with D possibly matching TRBD1 (6 bases). CDR1 is MNHEY and CDR2 is SMNVEV in the germline V gene (reference sequence). The CDR3 is 14 amino acids. Trimming shortened V by 5 bases and J by 6 bases, and 11 bases separated the two germline ends. CDR3 sequence (DNA): TGTGCCAGCAGTAAGACAGGCCGTAATTCACCCCTCCACTTT. Residues: CASSKTGRNSPLHF.

This clone has just a few counts. The V and J genes are TRBV2 and TRBJ2-5, with 10 nucleotides matching TRBD2. The germline V gene has CDR1 SNHLY and CDR2 FYNNEI. The CDR3 sequence is 16 residues long. J lost 5 bases, V lost 4 bases, and 10 bases had no gene match. The CDR3 DNA is TGTGCCAGCAGTGGTAGGGCTAGCGGGGGCCGGGAGACCCAGTACTTC. It codes for CASSGRASGGRETQYF.

The V call is TRBV7-9, the J call TRBJ1-4; 8 bases fit TRBD1. The V and J ends lost 1 base and 0 bases, in that order; junction bases with no gene match: 1. The CDR3 is 16 residues long. The germline gives CDR1 SEHNR, CDR2 FQNEAQ (reference sequence). The DNA of the CDR3 is TGTGCCAGCAGCTTAGACAGGGGGGCAACTAATGAAAAACTGTTTTTT. This codes for CASSLDRGATNEKLFF.

This clone occurred a few times. This sequence joins TRBV5-1 and TRBJ1-4, with D possibly matching TRBD1 (5 bases). V lost 5 bases and J 3 bases, leaving 14 bases between the germline ends. The CDR3 covers 15 residues. The germline V gene encodes CDR1 SGHRS and CDR2 YFSETQ. The DNA of the CDR3 is TGCGCCAGCAGGATGGTCGGGGGGTCTAATGAAAAACTGTTTTTT. It translates to CASRMVGGSNEKLFF.

This clone was picked up one time. This chain joins TRBV5-1 and TRBJ2-5; weak D call: TRBD2 (6 bases). This CDR3 has 16 residues. Germline V gene sequence: CDR1 SGHRS, CDR2 YFSETQ. The V gene lost 0 bases and the J gene lost 4 bases, with 16 bases spanning the gap. This CDR3 reads CASSLGSGTGAETQYF. Written as DNA, the CDR3 is TGCGCCAGCAGCTTGGGCTCCGGGACGGGAGCAGAGACCCAGTACTTC.

Only a few counts were recorded for this clone. The chain recombines TRBV19 with TRBJ2-1; TRBD1 aligns across 9 bases. The V gene's germline CDR1 is LNHDA and CDR2 SQIVND (reference sequence). V shed 6 bases and J 8 bases; nucleotides not matched to a gene: 8. The CDR3 has 14 residues. In nucleotides, the CDR3 is TGTGCCAGTAGAAGAACACAGGGGGCCTATGAGCAGTTCTTC. Residues: CASRRTQGAYEQFF.

The chain has TRBV21-1 and TRBJ1-2; the table's TRBD1 call for D was not verified on the DNA. TRBV21-1 is deemed a pseudogene. The CDR3 is 12 amino acids. The CDR3 region is CAAKEGVGGYTF. The CDR3 DNA reads TGTGCCGCCAAGGAAGGGGTCGGTGGCTACACCTTC.

This CDR3 reads CASSQAGGSGRARDTQYF. Here the CDR3 DNA reads TGCGCCAGCAGCCAGGCGGGTGGTAGCGGGAGGGCCAGGGATACGCAGTATTTT. The chain is built from TRBV4-3 and TRBJ2-3; TRBD2 matches at 11 bases. The CDR3 is 18 residues long. The V segment lost 3 bases and the J segment 6 bases; nucleotides outside the gene matches: 14. CDR1 LGHNA and CDR2 YSLEER come from the germline V gene.

The J gene is TRBJ2-1, the V gene TRBV9; TRBD2 matches at 13 bases. The CDR3 extends over 15 amino acids. Germline assignment: CDR1 SGDLS and CDR2 YYNGEE. With V trimmed by 5 bases and J by 12 bases, 11 bases remained unmatched. The CDR3 spells CASSETSGGSIPQFF. The DNA for the CDR3 is TGTGCCAGCAGTGAGACTAGCGGGGGGTCTATCCCGCAGTTCTTC.

This clone was observed a few times. The rearrangement uses TRBV11-2 and TRBJ1-4; D is ambiguous. The CDR3 extends over 16 amino acids. V lost 0 bases to trimming and J lost 3 bases, with 11 bases between them. Per germline, CDR1 SGHAT and CDR2 FQNNGV. The CDR3: CASSLDQRRPNEKLFF. For the CDR3, the DNA is TGTGCCAGCAGCTTAGATCAAAGGCGGCCTAATGAAAAACTGTTTTTT. The whole variable domain, remainder taken from reference TRBV11-2 and TRBJ1-4, is EAGVAQSPRYKIIEKRQSVAFWCNPISGHATLYWYQQILGQGPKLLIQFQNNGVVDDSQLPKDRFSAERLKGVDSTLKIQPAKLEDSAVYLCASSLDQRRPNEKLFFGSGTQLSVL.

V is TRBV9 and J is TRBJ1-3; perhaps TRBD1 as D (6 bases). CDR3 length: 15 residues. Germline CDR1 and CDR2: SGDLS and YYNGEE. Trimming shortened V by 0 bases and J by 2 bases, and 9 bases separated the two germline ends. CDR3 DNA sequence: TGTGCCAGCAGCGTAGAGGGGGGGCCTGGAAACACCATATATTTT. The encoded protein is CASSVEGGPGNTIYF.

J is TRBJ1-4 and V is TRBV7-9; a weak D match, TRBD1 (5 bases). V lost 1 base and J lost 12, with 18 bases in between. The CDR3 runs 15 residues. The germline gives CDR1 SEHNR, CDR2 FQNEAQ (reference sequence). This CDR3 is CASSLVSGGTKELFF. In nucleotides, the CDR3 is TGTGCCAGCAGCTTAGTATCGGGGGGTACCAAGGAACTGTTTTTT.

This clone was picked up a small number of times. V gene TRBV10-3 combines with J gene TRBJ2-7; perhaps TRBD2 as D (5 bases). Trimming removed 2 bases from V and 4 bases from J, with 9 bases in between. Germline assignment: CDR1 ENHRY and CDR2 SYGVKD. The CDR3 runs to 13 residues. As DNA, the CDR3 is TGTGCCATCAGTGAGGGAGGCGGGTACGAGCAGTACTTC. Protein sequence: CAISEGGGYEQYF.

In its sample, this clone was seen a few times. This chain links TRBV4-3 with TRBJ2-1; D is uncertain. Germline assignment: CDR1 LGHNA and CDR2 YSLEER. The CDR3 is 17 amino acids. Trimming removed 0 bases at V and 0 bases at J, with 12 bases between. The CDR3 nucleotides are TGCGCCAGCAGCCAAGATCTTACGGGTAGCTCCTACAATGAGCAGTTCTTC. Translating it yields CASSQDLTGSSYNEQFF.

The chain employs TRBV6-1 and TRBJ1-5, with 10 bases lining up with TRBD1. Germline V lookup: CDR1 MNHNS, CDR2 SASEGT. The CDR3 has 15 residues. The junction had 9 bases not matched to a gene; V was cut back by 6 bases and J by 7 bases. Here the CDR3 reads CASSAGTGAGQPQHF. The CDR3 DNA follows: TGTGCCAGCAGCGCCGGGACAGGGGCTGGGCAGCCCCAGCATTTT.

This clone was detected a few times. The chain recombines TRBV5-8 with TRBJ1-6; 8 positions match TRBD1. CDR3 length equals 17 residues. V dropped 1 base and J dropped 3; count of bases not matched to a gene: 6. Germline lookup yields CDR1 SGHTS and CDR2 YDEGEE. CDR3 loop: CASSLPPGTGYNSPLHF. The CDR3 DNA follows: TGTGCCAGCAGCTTGCCCCCAGGGACAGGCTATAATTCACCCCTCCACTTT. The variable domain in full, with the rest retrieved from reference TRBV5-8 and TRBJ1-6, is EAGVTQSPTHLIKTRGQQATLRCSPISGHTSVYWYQQALGLGLQFLLWYDEGEERNRGNFPPRFSGRQFPNYSSELNVNALELEDSALYLCASSLPPGTGYNSPLHFGNGTRLTVT.

This chain connects TRBV19 to TRBJ2-5; 10 nucleotides agree with TRBD1. CDR1 and CDR2 from the germline V gene are LNHDA and SQIVND (reference sequence). With 4 bases clipped from V and 5 bases from J, the junction kept 1 base outside the gene matches. CDR3 size: 13 residues. CDR3 amino acids: CASSRGQGETQYF. The DNA for the CDR3 is TGTGCCAGTAGTAGGGGACAGGGGGAGACCCAGTACTTC.